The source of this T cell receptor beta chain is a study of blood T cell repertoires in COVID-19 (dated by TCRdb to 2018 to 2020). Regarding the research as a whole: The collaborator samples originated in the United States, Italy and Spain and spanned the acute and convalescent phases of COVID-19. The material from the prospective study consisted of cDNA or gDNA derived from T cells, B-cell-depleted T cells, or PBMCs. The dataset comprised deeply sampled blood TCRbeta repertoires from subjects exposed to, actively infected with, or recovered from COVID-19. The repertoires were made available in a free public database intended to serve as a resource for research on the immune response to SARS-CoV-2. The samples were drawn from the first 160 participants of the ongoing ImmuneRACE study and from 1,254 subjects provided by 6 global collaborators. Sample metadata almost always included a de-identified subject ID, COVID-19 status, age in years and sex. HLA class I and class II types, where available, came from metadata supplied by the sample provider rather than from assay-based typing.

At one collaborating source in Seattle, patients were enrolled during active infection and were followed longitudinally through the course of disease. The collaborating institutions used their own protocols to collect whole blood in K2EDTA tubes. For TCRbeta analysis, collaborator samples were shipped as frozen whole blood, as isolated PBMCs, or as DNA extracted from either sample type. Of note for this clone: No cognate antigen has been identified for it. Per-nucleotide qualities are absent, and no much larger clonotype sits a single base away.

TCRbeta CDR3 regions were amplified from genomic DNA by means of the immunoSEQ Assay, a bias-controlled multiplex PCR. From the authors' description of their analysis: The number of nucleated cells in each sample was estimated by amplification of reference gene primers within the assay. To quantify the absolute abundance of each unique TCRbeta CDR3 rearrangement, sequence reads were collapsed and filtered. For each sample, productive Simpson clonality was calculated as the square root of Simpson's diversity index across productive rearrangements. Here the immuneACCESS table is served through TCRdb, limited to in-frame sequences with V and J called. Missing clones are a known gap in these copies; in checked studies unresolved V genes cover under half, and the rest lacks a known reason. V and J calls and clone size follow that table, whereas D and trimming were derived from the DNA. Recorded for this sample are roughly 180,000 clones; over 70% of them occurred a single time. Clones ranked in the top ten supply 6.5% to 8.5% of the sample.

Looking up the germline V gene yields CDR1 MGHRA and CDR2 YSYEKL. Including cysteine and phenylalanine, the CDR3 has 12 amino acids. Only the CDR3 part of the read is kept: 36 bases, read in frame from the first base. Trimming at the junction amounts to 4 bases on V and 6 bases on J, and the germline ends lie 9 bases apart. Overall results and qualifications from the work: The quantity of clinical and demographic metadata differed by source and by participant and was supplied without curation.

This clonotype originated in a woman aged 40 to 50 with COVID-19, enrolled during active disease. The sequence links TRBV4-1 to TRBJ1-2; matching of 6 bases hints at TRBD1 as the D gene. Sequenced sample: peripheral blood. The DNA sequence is TGCGCCAGCAGCCCACAGGGCGATGGCTACACCTTC. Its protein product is CASSPQGDGYTF.